The TCR beta chain under discussion was sequenced for a study of OX40 agonist ivuxolimab in advanced cancers. Sequenced by immunoSEQ multiplex PCR; TCRdb stores in-frame clones only, minus some. This sample has 50,000 to 70,000 clones, with 85% to 90% found just once. Looked up from germline, CDR1 is SGHRS and CDR2 is YFSETQ. This CDR3 is 16 amino acids long. V lost 4 bases and J lost 5; bases outside the gene matches: 7. The sample was CD4+ or CD8+ T cells sorted from blood, taken in a trial of the OX40 agonist ivuxolimab. The TCR was taken from an adult with an advanced solid tumor such as melanoma, head and neck, liver or kidney cancer. The chain joins TRBV5-1 to TRBJ2-7, with TRBD2 matching over 15 bases. The CDR3 region has the DNA TGCGCCAGCAGCCTTGAGGGACTAGCGGGGGGCGACGAGCAGTACTTC. Amino acid sequence: CASSLEGLAGGDEQYF.